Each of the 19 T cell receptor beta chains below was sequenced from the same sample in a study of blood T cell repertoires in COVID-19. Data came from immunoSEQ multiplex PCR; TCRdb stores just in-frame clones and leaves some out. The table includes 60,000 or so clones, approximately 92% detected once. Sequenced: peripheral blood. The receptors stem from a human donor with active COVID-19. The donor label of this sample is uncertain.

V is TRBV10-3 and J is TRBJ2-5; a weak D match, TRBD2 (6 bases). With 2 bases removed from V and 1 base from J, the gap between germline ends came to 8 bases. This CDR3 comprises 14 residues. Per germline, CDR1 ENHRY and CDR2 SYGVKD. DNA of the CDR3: TGTGCCATCAGTGAGGGTAGCGGCCAAGAGACCCAGTACTTC. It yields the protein CAISEGSGQETQYF.

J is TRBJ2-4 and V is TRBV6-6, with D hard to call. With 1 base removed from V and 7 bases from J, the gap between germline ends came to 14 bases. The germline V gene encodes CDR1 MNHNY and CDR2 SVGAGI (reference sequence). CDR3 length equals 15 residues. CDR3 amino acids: CASSYYDLLGNIQYF. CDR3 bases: TGTGCCAGCAGTTACTACGACCTCCTCGGGAACATTCAGTACTTC.

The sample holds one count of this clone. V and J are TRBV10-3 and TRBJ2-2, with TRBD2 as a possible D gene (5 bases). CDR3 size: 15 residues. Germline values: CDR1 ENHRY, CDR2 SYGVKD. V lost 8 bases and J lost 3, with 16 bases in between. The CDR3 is CAISSRAGYTGELFF. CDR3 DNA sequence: TGTGCCATCTCTTCGAGGGCAGGTTACACCGGGGAGCTGTTTTTT.

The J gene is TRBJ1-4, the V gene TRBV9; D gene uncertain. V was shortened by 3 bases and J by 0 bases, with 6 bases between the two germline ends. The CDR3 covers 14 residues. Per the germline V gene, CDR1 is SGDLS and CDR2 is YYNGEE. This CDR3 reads CASSAVATNEKLFF. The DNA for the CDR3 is TGTGCCAGCAGCGCGGTTGCAACTAATGAAAAACTGTTTTTT.

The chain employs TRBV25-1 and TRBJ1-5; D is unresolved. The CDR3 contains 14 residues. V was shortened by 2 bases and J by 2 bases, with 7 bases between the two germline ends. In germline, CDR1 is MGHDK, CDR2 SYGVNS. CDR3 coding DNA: TGTGCCAGCAGTGAACTCGGGGGCAATCAGCCCCAGCATTTT. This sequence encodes CASSELGGNQPQHF. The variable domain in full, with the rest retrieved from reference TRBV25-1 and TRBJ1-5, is EADIYQTPRYLVIGTGKKITLECSQTMGHDKMYWYQQDPGMELHLIHYSYGVNSTEKGDLSSESTVSRIRTEHFPLTLESARPSHTSQYLCASSELGGNQPQHFGDGTRLSIL.

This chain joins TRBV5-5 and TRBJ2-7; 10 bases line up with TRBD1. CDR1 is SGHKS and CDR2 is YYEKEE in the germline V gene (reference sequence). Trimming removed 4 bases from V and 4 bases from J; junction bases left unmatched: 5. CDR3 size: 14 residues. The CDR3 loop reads CASSARQGAYEQYF. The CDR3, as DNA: TGTGCCAGCAGCGCCAGACAGGGGGCTTACGAGCAGTACTTC.

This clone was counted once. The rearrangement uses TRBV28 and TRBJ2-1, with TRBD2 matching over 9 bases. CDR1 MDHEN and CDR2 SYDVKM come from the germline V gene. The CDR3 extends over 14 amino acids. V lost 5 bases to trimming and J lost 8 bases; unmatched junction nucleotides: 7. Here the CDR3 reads CASSLGTSIYEQFF. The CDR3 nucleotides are TGTGCCAGCAGTCTGGGGACTAGCATCTATGAGCAGTTCTTC.

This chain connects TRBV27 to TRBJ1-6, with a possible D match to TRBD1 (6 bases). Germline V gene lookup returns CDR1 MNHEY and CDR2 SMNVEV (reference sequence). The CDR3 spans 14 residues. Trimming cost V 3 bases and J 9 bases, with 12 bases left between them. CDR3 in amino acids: CASSFNRATSPLHF. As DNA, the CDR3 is TGTGCCAGCAGTTTCAACAGGGCAACTTCACCCCTCCACTTT.

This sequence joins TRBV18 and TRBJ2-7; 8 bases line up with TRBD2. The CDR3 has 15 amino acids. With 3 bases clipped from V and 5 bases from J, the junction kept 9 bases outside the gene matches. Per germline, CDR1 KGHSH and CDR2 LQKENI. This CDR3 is CASSPPGLDSHEQYV. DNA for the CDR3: TGTGCCAGCTCACCCCCGGGACTAGATTCCCACGAGCAGTACGTC.

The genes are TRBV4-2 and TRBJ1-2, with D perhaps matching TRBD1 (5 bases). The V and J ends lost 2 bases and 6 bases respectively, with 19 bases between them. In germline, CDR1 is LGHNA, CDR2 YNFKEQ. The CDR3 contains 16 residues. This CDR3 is CASSQKGHSGIDGYTF. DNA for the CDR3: TGTGCCAGCAGCCAAAAGGGGCACAGTGGGATCGATGGCTACACCTTC.

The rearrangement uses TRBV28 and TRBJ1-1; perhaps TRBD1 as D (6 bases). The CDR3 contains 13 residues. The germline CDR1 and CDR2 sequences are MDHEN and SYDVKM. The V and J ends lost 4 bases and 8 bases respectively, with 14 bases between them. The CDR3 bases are TGTGCCAGCAGTTCCTCCTGGGGGGGCGAAGCTTTCTTT. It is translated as CASSSSWGGEAFF.

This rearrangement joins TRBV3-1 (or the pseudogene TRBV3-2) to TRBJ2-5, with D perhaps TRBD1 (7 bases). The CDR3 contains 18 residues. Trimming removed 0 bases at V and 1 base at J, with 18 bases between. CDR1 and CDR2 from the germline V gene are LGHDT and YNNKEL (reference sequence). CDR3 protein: CASSQEGGDRAIQETQYF. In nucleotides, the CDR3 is TGTGCCAGCAGCCAAGAGGGGGGCGACAGGGCGATCCAAGAGACCCAGTACTTC.

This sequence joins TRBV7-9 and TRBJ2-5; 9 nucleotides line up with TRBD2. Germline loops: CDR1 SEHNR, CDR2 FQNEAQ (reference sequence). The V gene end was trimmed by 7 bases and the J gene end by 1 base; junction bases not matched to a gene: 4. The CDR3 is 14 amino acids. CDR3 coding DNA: TGTGCCAGCAATCCGGGACTAGCCCAAGAGACCCAGTACTTC. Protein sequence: CASNPGLAQETQYF.

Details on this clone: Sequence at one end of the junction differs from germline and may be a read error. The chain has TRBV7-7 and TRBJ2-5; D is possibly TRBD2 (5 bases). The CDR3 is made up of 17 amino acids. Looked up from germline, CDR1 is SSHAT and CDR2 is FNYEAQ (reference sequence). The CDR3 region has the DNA TGTGCTAGCAGCTTAGCGCTTGGTGGGCACAGACAAGAGACCCAGTACTTC. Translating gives CASSLALGGHRQETQYF.

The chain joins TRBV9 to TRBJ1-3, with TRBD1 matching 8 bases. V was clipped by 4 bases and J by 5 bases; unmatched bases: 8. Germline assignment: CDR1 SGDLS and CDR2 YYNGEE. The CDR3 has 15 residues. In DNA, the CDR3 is TGTGCCAGCAGCTCCCGAAGACAGGGGAGAAACACCATATATTTT. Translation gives CASSSRRQGRNTIYF.

This chain's CDR3 is CASSLEGVGEQFF. In nucleotides, the CDR3 is TGCGCCAGCAGCTTGGAGGGGGTGGGTGAGCAGTTCTTC. The chain combines TRBV5-1 with TRBJ2-1, with a possible D match to TRBD1 (6 bases). This CDR3 spans 13 amino acids. CDR1 SGHRS and CDR2 YFSETQ come from the germline V gene. Trimming took 0 bases from V and 9 from J, leaving 10 bases between them.

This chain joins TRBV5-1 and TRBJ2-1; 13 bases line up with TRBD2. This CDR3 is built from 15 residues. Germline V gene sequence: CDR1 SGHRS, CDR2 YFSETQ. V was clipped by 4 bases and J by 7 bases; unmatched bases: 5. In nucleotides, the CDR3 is TGCGCCAGCAGCGGTACTAGCGGGAGGGCAAATGAGCAGTTCTTC. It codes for CASSGTSGRANEQFF. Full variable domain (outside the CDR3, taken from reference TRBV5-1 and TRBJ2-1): KAGVTQTPRYLIKTRGQQVTLSCSPISGHRSVSWYQQTPGQGLQFLFEYFSETQRNKGNFPGRFSGRQFSNSRSEMNVSTLELGDSALYLCASSGTSGRANEQFFGPGTRLTVL.

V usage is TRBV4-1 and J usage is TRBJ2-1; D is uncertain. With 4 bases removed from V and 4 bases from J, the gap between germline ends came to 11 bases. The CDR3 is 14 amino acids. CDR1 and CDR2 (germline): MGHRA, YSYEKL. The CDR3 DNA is TGCGCCAGCAGCCCTCTCGACGGGTACAATGAGCAGTTCTTC. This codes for CASSPLDGYNEQFF.

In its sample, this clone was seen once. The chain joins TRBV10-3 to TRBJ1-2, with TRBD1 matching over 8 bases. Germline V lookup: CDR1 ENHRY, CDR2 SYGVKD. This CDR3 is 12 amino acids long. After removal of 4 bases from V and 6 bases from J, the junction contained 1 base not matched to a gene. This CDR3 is CAISGDRNGYTF. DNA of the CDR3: TGTGCCATCAGTGGGGACAGGAATGGCTACACCTTC.